This is a list of T cell receptor beta chains from one sample in a study of blood T cells in healthy people across ages. MiXCR, run by TCRdb on the 5' RACE reads, gives a single entry per CDR3 protein. The sample lists approximately 1,100,000 distinct CDR3 sequences, under 45% occurring once. The specimen sequenced was blood. The receptors stem from a woman in her fifties or sixties in good health. Each CDR3 is given with its conserved first and last residue. Fields, in order: CDR3 DNA, CDR3 protein, D gene, J gene, V gene, clone size. D genes are given only for firm matches. Clone size is stated in some rows and not others, as once, few, many or a class when expanded.

CDR3nt: TGTGCCAGCAGTGAAGGTGGACTAGCGGGAGAGACCCAGTACTTC
CDR3aa: CASSEGGLAGETQYF
d_gene: TRBD2
j_gene: TRBJ2-5
v_gene: TRBV2
abundance: NA

CDR3nt: TGCAGTGCTAGTTCGAGGCAGTCCCCGGGGTACCAAGAGGGTTACGAGCAGTACTTC
CDR3aa: CSASSRQSPGYQEGYEQYF
d_gene: NA
j_gene: TRBJ2-7
v_gene: TRBV20-1
abundance: NA

CDR3nt: TGTGCCACCAGCAGCGAACCGGGGATGAACACTGAAGCTTTCTTT
CDR3aa: CATSSEPGMNTEAFF
d_gene: NA
j_gene: TRBJ1-1
v_gene: TRBV15
abundance: once

CDR3nt: TGTGCCAGCAGCAGACTGACTAGCGCAGGCAATGAGCAGTTCTTC
CDR3aa: CASSRLTSAGNEQFF
d_gene: TRBD2
j_gene: TRBJ2-1
v_gene: TRBV12-3/TRBV12-4
abundance: NA

CDR3nt: TGCGCCAGCAGCTCTAGGACTAGCCCTATATCTACAAGTGAGCAGTTCTTC
CDR3aa: CASSSRTSPISTSEQFF
d_gene: TRBD2
j_gene: TRBJ2-1
v_gene: TRBV5-1
abundance: NA

CDR3nt: TGTGCCAGCAGCTCTCTGGGACAGGGGCATTACGAGCAGTACTTC
CDR3aa: CASSSLGQGHYEQYF
d_gene: TRBD1
j_gene: TRBJ2-7
v_gene: TRBV11-2
abundance: NA

CDR3nt: TGTGCCAGCAGTGAGGACGTGTCCTATGGCTACACCTTC
CDR3aa: CASSEDVSYGYTF
d_gene: NA
j_gene: TRBJ1-2
v_gene: TRBV25-1
abundance: many

CDR3nt: TGTGCCAGCAGAGGTCAGGGGGCAGTTTCGGGGACCCAGTACTTC
CDR3aa: CASRGQGAVSGTQYF
d_gene: TRBD1
j_gene: TRBJ2-5
v_gene: TRBV5-4
abundance: NA

CDR3nt: TGTGCCAGCACGCTACTTTCGAGGGCCGAGCAGTTCTTC
CDR3aa: CASTLLSRAEQFF
d_gene: NA
j_gene: TRBJ2-1
v_gene: TRBV7-9
abundance: once

CDR3nt: TGCAGCGTCGCCGGGGCCGGCGCGAACACCGGGGAGCTGTTTTTT
CDR3aa: CSVAGAGANTGELFF
d_gene: NA
j_gene: TRBJ2-2
v_gene: TRBV29-1
abundance: few

CDR3nt: TGTGCCAGCAGCCTCAACCAGGGGGTACAAGCCAAAAACATTCAGTACTTC
CDR3aa: CASSLNQGVQAKNIQYF
d_gene: TRBD1
j_gene: TRBJ2-4
v_gene: TRBV14
abundance: NA

CDR3nt: TGTGCCAGCAGTACAGACGCAGAGACCCAGTACTTC
CDR3aa: CASSTDAETQYF
d_gene: NA
j_gene: TRBJ2-5
v_gene: TRBV2
abundance: NA

CDR3nt: TGTGCCACCAGCAGAGAATCCGGGACACGAGACGAGCAGTACTTC
CDR3aa: CATSRESGTRDEQYF
d_gene: NA
j_gene: TRBJ2-7
v_gene: TRBV15
abundance: NA

CDR3nt: TGCAGTGCTACCAGTGCTAGCGGAACCTACAATGAGCAGTTCTTC
CDR3aa: CSATSASGTYNEQFF
d_gene: TRBD2
j_gene: TRBJ2-1
v_gene: TRBV20-1
abundance: NA

CDR3nt: TGTGCCGCCCTCTTGCGGCCCTCTGGGGCCAACGTCCTGACTTTC
CDR3aa: CAALLRPSGANVLTF
d_gene: NA
j_gene: TRBJ2-6
v_gene: TRBV5-6
abundance: NA

CDR3nt: TGTGCCAGCAGCCATCTCATGAGCACCGGGGAGCTGTTTTTT
CDR3aa: CASSHLMSTGELFF
d_gene: NA
j_gene: TRBJ2-2
v_gene: TRBV3-1
abundance: NA

CDR3nt: TGTGCCAGCGGTATCGGACAGGACGGCGATGAGCAGTTCTTC
CDR3aa: CASGIGQDGDEQFF
d_gene: TRBD1
j_gene: TRBJ2-1
v_gene: TRBV9
abundance: few

CDR3nt: TGTGCCGGCAGCTTAGCGCCGGGTAGCTATCCTTACAATGAGCAGTTCTTC
CDR3aa: CAGSLAPGSYPYNEQFF
d_gene: NA
j_gene: TRBJ2-1
v_gene: TRBV7-8
abundance: NA

CDR3nt: TGTGCCTGGAGTGTACCACCACTGGATACGCAGTATTTT
CDR3aa: CAWSVPPLDTQYF
d_gene: NA
j_gene: TRBJ2-3
v_gene: TRBV30
abundance: NA

CDR3nt: TGCGCCAGCAGCCGGACGGATGATACGCAGTATTTT
CDR3aa: CASSRTDDTQYF
d_gene: NA
j_gene: TRBJ2-3
v_gene: TRBV5-1
abundance: NA

CDR3nt: TGTGCCAGCAGGGGCCTGGGAGGGACTGGGGCCAACGTCCTGACTTTC
CDR3aa: CASRGLGGTGANVLTF
d_gene: TRBD2
j_gene: TRBJ2-6
v_gene: TRBV2
abundance: NA

CDR3nt: TGTGCCAGCACCCATCGGGACAGAAGATACGAGCAGTACTTC
CDR3aa: CASTHRDRRYEQYF
d_gene: TRBD1
j_gene: TRBJ2-7
v_gene: TRBV6-2/TRBV6-3
abundance: NA

CDR3nt: TGTGCCAGCAGTGCGGGGACTAGCGTGGGAGAGACCCAGTACTTC
CDR3aa: CASSAGTSVGETQYF
d_gene: TRBD2
j_gene: TRBJ2-5
v_gene: TRBV2
abundance: NA

CDR3nt: TGTGCCAGCAGGGGCACCGGGACTAGGTCTAACACAGATACGCAGTATTTT
CDR3aa: CASRGTGTRSNTDTQYF
d_gene: TRBD2
j_gene: TRBJ2-3
v_gene: TRBV2
abundance: few

CDR3nt: TGCAGCGTTGAAGAGCCCGGGACAGGGGACTCACCCATAAAGGACGAGCAGTACTTC
CDR3aa: CSVEEPGTGDSPIKDEQYF
d_gene: TRBD1
j_gene: TRBJ2-7
v_gene: TRBV29-1
abundance: NA

CDR3nt: TGTGCCAGCAGTGGTTACAGGGGGGTGGGAGAGCAGTACTTC
CDR3aa: CASSGYRGVGEQYF
d_gene: TRBD1
j_gene: TRBJ2-7
v_gene: TRBV6-1
abundance: once

CDR3nt: TGCGCCAGCAGCTTGGGTGGGACAGCCGACGAGCAGTACTTC
CDR3aa: CASSLGGTADEQYF
d_gene: TRBD1
j_gene: TRBJ2-7
v_gene: TRBV5-1
abundance: NA

CDR3nt: TGTGCCAGCAGTTTATTTCAGGGCCTTAATTCACCCCTCCACTTT
CDR3aa: CASSLFQGLNSPLHF
d_gene: NA
j_gene: TRBJ1-6
v_gene: TRBV27
abundance: NA

CDR3nt: TGTGCCAGCAGAGGGGGACAGGAAGACTCCTATAATTCACCCCTCCACTTT
CDR3aa: CASRGGQEDSYNSPLHF
d_gene: TRBD1
j_gene: TRBJ1-6
v_gene: TRBV12-3/TRBV12-4
abundance: few

CDR3nt: TGTGCCAGCAGCGTAGAACGCCTCGAGGATACGCAGTATTTT
CDR3aa: CASSVERLEDTQYF
d_gene: NA
j_gene: TRBJ2-3
v_gene: TRBV9
abundance: NA

CDR3nt: TGTGCCAGCAGCCGCCGCCTACAAGAGACCCAGTACTTC
CDR3aa: CASSRRLQETQYF
d_gene: NA
j_gene: TRBJ2-5
v_gene: TRBV7-6
abundance: NA